A selection of T cell receptor beta chains follows, all from one sample in a study of shared clonotypes between healthy human individuals. Generated by immunoSEQ multiplex PCR, the TCRdb table keeps only in-frame clones and is missing some. The sample holds 2 million to 3 million clones; more than 80% are singletons and the top ten take around 0.15%. The sequenced sample consisted of naive CD4+ T cells sorted from blood. These receptors came from a man aged 18 to 29 in good health. Each CDR3 is given with its conserved first and last residue. The D gene is left open where the match is weak.

j_call | cdr3_length | d_call | v_call | cdr3_nt | cdr3_aa
TRBJ2-2 | 14 | NA | TRBV4-1 | TGCGCCAGCAGCCAAGGTATCGTGGCCGGGGAGCTGTTTTTT | CASSQGIVAGELFF
TRBJ2-1 | 14 | NA | TRBV19 | TGTGCCAGTAAATTAGCGGATAACTACAATGAGCAGTTCTTC | CASKLADNYNEQFF
TRBJ1-1 | 15 | NA | TRBV28 | TGTGCCAGCAGTTTTTCGCGAGGCACGAACACTGAAGCTTTCTTT | CASSFSRGTNTEAFF
TRBJ1-1 | 15 | NA | TRBV7-2 | TGTGCCAGCAGCTATCCGCGGGGGGGTTTACCTGAAGCTTTCTTT | CASSYPRGGLPEAFF
TRBJ2-3 | 14 | NA | TRBV2 | TGTGCCAGCAGTGAAAACAGGCCCCCAGATACGCAGTATTTT | CASSENRPPDTQYF
TRBJ2-3 | 14 | NA | TRBV5-1 | TGCGCCAGCAGCTTGGGGACTAGCACAGATACGCAGTATTTT | CASSLGTSTDTQYF
TRBJ2-2 | 16 | NA | TRBV4-3 | TGCGCCAGCAGCCAAAGAAAAGTCAGAAGGGACGGGGAGCTGTTTTTT | CASSQRKVRRDGELFF
TRBJ1-1 | 14 | TRBD1 | TRBV18 | TGTGCCAGCTCAGGGCGGGACAGGAACACTGAAGCTTTCTTT | CASSGRDRNTEAFF
TRBJ2-3 | 13 | NA | TRBV10-2 | TGCGCCAGCAGGGTTCAGGGAGTGGATACGCAGTATTTT | CASRVQGVDTQYF
TRBJ2-7 | 12 | NA | TRBV6-1 | TGTGCCAGCAGTGAAGTTACGGGCGAGCAGTACTTC | CASSEVTGEQYF